These 29 T cell receptor beta chains came from one sample sequenced in a study of blood T cell repertoires in COVID-19. Clones were read by immunoSEQ multiplex PCR, and TCRdb kept only the in-frame ones, dropping some. The top ten clones hold around 7.2% of a sample with approximately 150,000 clones, 84% of them seen once. The specimen sequenced was peripheral blood. These TCRs come from a woman aged 45 to 65 in a cohort sampled during active or convalescent COVID-19.

The rearrangement joins TRBV5-1 to TRBJ1-5; 8 bases map to TRBD1. The V and J ends lost 2 bases and 2 bases, in that order; junction bases with no gene match: 12. Germline CDR1 reads SGHRS; CDR2 reads YFSETQ. The CDR3 sequence is 18 residues long. The DNA for the CDR3 is TGCGCCAGCAGCTTCTTACCAGGGGGCGAAGGGGGCAATCAGCCCCAGCATTTT. As protein: CASSFLPGGEGGNQPQHF.

The V and J genes are TRBV7-6 and TRBJ2-1; 16 positions match TRBD2. The CDR3 sequence is 18 residues long. Germline CDR1 is SGHVS and CDR2 is FNYEAQ. V lost 4 bases and J lost 3; bases outside the gene matches: 6. The CDR3 here is CASSWGTSGGALYNEQFF. CDR3 DNA: TGTGCCAGCAGCTGGGGGACTAGCGGGGGGGCCCTCTACAATGAGCAGTTCTTC.

J is TRBJ1-6 and V is TRBV6-5; D call uncertain. Trimming took 4 bases from V and 3 from J, leaving 7 bases between them. Germline V gene sequence: CDR1 MNHEY, CDR2 SVGAGI. The CDR3 runs to 14 residues. The CDR3 is CASSWAFYNSPLHF. CDR3 in DNA: TGTGCCAGCAGTTGGGCCTTCTATAATTCACCCCTCCACTTT.

The chain carries TRBV7-3 and TRBJ2-3; weak D call: TRBD2 (6 bases). The germline gives CDR1 SGHTA, CDR2 FQGTGA. V was cut by 1 base and J by 7 bases, with 12 bases left in between. The CDR3 contains 14 residues. The CDR3 DNA reads as TGTGCCAGCAGCTTAAACAGGAGGGATAATACGCAGTATTTT. This codes for CASSLNRRDNTQYF.

V and J are TRBV30 and TRBJ1-2; D remains ambiguous. The germline V gene encodes CDR1 GTSNPN and CDR2 SVGIG (reference sequence). CDR3 length: 13 residues. The V end lost 3 bases, the J end lost 4 bases, and 12 bases lay between the germline ends. CDR3 DNA: TGTGCCTGGAGGCTGGTCAGATTCTATGGCTACACCTTC. Protein sequence: CAWRLVRFYGYTF.

The table lists this clone with a count of one. This chain connects TRBV7-7 to TRBJ2-3, with 7 bases aligning to TRBD2. The V gene's germline CDR1 is SSHAT and CDR2 FNYEAQ (reference sequence). CDR3 length: 15 amino acids. Losses at the gene ends were 1 base for V and 2 bases for J; bases not matched to a gene: 3. CDR3 protein: CASSLGLADTDTQYF. CDR3 bases: TGTGCCAGCAGCTTAGGGCTAGCGGACACAGATACGCAGTATTTT.

J is TRBJ1-2 and V is TRBV7-2; D gene uncertain. CDR1 is SGHTA and CDR2 is FQGNSA in the germline V gene. Trimming stripped 1 base from V and 8 bases from J, with 11 bases between. This CDR3 has 13 residues. The CDR3, as DNA: TGTGCCAGCAGCTTAGTTGAGGCCCGAGGCTACACCTTC. It encodes CASSLVEARGYTF.

The chain is built from TRBV5-1 and TRBJ1-1; possibly TRBD1 for D (6 bases). V dropped 6 bases and J dropped 1 base, with 16 bases sitting between them. The CDR3 sequence is 15 residues long. Germline CDR1 SGHRS, CDR2 YFSETQ. In DNA form, the CDR3 reads TGCGCCAGCACCCTCTGGGCGGGGGCGAACACTGAAGCTTTCTTT. Protein product: CASTLWAGANTEAFF.

V and J are TRBV3-1 (or the pseudogene TRBV3-2) and TRBJ2-7, with 7 bases that match TRBD2. The CDR3 covers 14 residues. Trimming at V came to 3 bases and at J to 3 bases, leaving 5 bases not matched to a gene. Germline assignment: CDR1 LGHDT and CDR2 YNNKEL (reference sequence). The CDR3 DNA is TGTGCCAGCAGCCATCTGACTAGCTTCTACGAGCAGTACTTC. As protein: CASSHLTSFYEQYF.

V and J are TRBV2 and TRBJ2-1; 12 bases fit TRBD2. Germline-derived CDR1 and CDR2 are SNHLY and FYNNEI. The CDR3 runs to 15 residues. Germline trimming cut 6 bases from V and 7 bases from J; bases unmatched to any gene: 7. This CDR3 is CASSETSGGWNEQFF. The CDR3 region has the DNA TGTGCCAGCAGCGAGACTAGCGGGGGTTGGAATGAGCAGTTCTTC. The whole variable domain, remainder taken from reference TRBV2 and TRBJ2-1, is EPEVTQTPSHQVTQMGQEVILRCVPISNHLYFYWYRQILGQKVEFLVSFYNNEISEKSEIFDDQFSVERPDGSNFTLKIRSTKLEDSAMYFCASSETSGGWNEQFFGPGTRLTVL.

This sequence joins TRBV12-3 or TRBV12-4 and TRBJ1-2, with no clear D. The CDR3 length is 12 residues. V lost 2 bases to trimming and J lost 8 bases, with 9 bases between them. The DNA for the CDR3 is TGTGCCAGCAGTTTACACGGTGTGGGCTACACCTTC. It encodes CASSLHGVGYTF.

The chain joins TRBV20-1 to TRBJ2-3; possible D gene TRBD2, 7 bases. Germline V gene sequence: CDR1 DFQATT, CDR2 SNEGSKA (reference sequence). This CDR3 contains 9 residues. CDR3 sequence (DNA): TGCAGGCCGGGGGGCACGCAGTATTTT. It encodes CRPGGTQYF.

The CDR3 DNA sequence: TGTGCCAGCAGCTTAGACGGGATTAGCGGAGAGACCCAGTACTTC. Translating it yields CASSLDGISGETQYF. The V call is TRBV7-6, the J call TRBJ2-5; D possibly corresponds to TRBD2 (6 bases). Trimming removed 1 base at V and 4 bases at J, with 13 bases between. The germline V gene encodes CDR1 SGHVS and CDR2 FNYEAQ. The length of the CDR3 is 15 residues.

V usage is TRBV10-2 and J usage is TRBJ2-7; 10 bases agree with TRBD1. The CDR3 has 15 amino acids. The V gene's germline CDR1 is WSHSY and CDR2 SAAADI. After removal of 5 bases from V and 5 bases from J, the junction contained 9 bases not matched to a gene. CDR3 in DNA: TGCGCCAGCAGTTACCCGGGACAGGGGTCAGACGAGCAGTACTTC. Its protein product is CASSYPGQGSDEQYF.

The chain recombines TRBV4-1 with TRBJ1-1; no clear D. Deletions cut 6 bases from V and 1 base from J, with 9 bases between. The germline V gene encodes CDR1 MGHRA and CDR2 YSYEKL. There are 13 residues in the CDR3. The DNA of the CDR3 is TGCGCCAGCAGGCAACCAGGGAACACTGAAGCTTTCTTT. It encodes CASRQPGNTEAFF.

This sequence joins TRBV7-9 and TRBJ1-2; no reliable D call. The V end lost 2 bases, the J end lost 4 bases, and 11 bases lay between the germline ends. Germline-derived CDR1 and CDR2 are SEHNR and FQNEAQ (reference sequence). CDR3 length: 14 residues. The DNA of the CDR3 is TGTGCCAGCAGCTTACGGGAGGACCTCTATGGCTACACCTTC. This gives the protein CASSLREDLYGYTF.

This chain links TRBV28 with TRBJ1-4; 10 positions match TRBD1. Looked up from germline, CDR1 is MDHEN and CDR2 is SYDVKM. Losses at the gene ends were 7 bases for V and 8 bases for J; bases not matched to a gene: 10. The CDR3 consists of 15 residues. The CDR3 loop reads CASKPGTGEVEKLFF. The CDR3 DNA follows: TGTGCCAGCAAACCCGGGACAGGGGAGGTCGAAAAACTGTTTTTT. Together with reference TRBV28 and TRBJ1-4, the CDR3 gives the full variable domain: DVKVTQSSRYLVKRTGEKVFLECVQDMDHENMFWYRQDPGLGLRLIYFSYDVKMKEKGDIPEGYSVSREKKERFSLILESASTNQTSMYLCASKPGTGEVEKLFFGSGTQLSVL.

The chain has TRBV25-1 and TRBJ1-5; 8 bases match TRBD1. Trimming took 8 bases from V and 2 from J; bases not matched to a gene: 2. The CDR3 covers 13 residues. The V gene's germline CDR1 is MGHDK and CDR2 SYGVNS. The CDR3 loop reads CASQGAGNQPQHF. CDR3 coding DNA: TGTGCCAGCCAGGGGGCCGGCAATCAGCCCCAGCATTTT.

This clone was counted a single time. The chain carries TRBV5-1 and TRBJ1-1; D remains unclear. The CDR3 consists of 16 residues. From germline, CDR1 is SGHRS and CDR2 YFSETQ. V lost 0 bases to trimming and J lost 1 base, with 13 bases between them. The CDR3 DNA reads TGCGCCAGCAGCTTGGGGTTGGGCAACCCGAACACTGAAGCTTTCTTT. Translation gives CASSLGLGNPNTEAFF.

The chain employs TRBV2 and TRBJ1-4; no reliable D call. The germline V gene has CDR1 SNHLY and CDR2 FYNNEI. Trimming left V 6 bases short and J 7 bases short, with 18 bases between. The CDR3 consists of 15 residues. The CDR3: CASSTPGPAGEKLFF. CDR3 DNA: TGTGCCAGCAGCACCCCGGGTCCGGCGGGTGAAAAACTGTTTTTT.

This rearrangement joins TRBV7-8 to TRBJ1-2; no reliable D call. CDR1 SGHVS and CDR2 FQNEAQ come from the germline V gene. CDR3 length equals 15 residues. Deletions cut 5 bases from V and 2 bases from J, with 15 bases between. The CDR3 DNA follows: TGTGCCAGCAGCCGAACAGACACACAGAACTATGGCTACACCTTC. Translating gives CASSRTDTQNYGYTF.

The CDR3 region has the DNA TGTGCCAGCAGCTTAACAGAACGATCGAGAAGACCTGGAAAGAACACTGAAGCTTTCTTT. It translates to CASSLTERSRRPGKNTEAFF. The V gene is TRBV7-8, the J gene TRBJ1-1; D is ambiguous. The CDR3 extends over 20 amino acids. Germline V CDR1 and CDR2: SGHVS, FQNEAQ. With 2 bases removed from V and 1 base from J, the gap between germline ends came to 26 bases.

This clone was counted many times. The chain couples TRBV27 to TRBJ1-6; D ambiguous. V dropped 4 bases and J dropped 6 bases, with 13 bases sitting between them. Germline assignment: CDR1 MNHEY and CDR2 SMNVEV (reference sequence). This CDR3 has 15 residues. The CDR3 bases are TGTGCCAGCAGTTCTGGGCCTCAGCCTAATTCACCCCTCCACTTT. Its protein is CASSSGPQPNSPLHF.

The chain links TRBV27 to TRBJ2-1; 7 bases map to TRBD2. Losses at the gene ends were 2 bases for V and 10 bases for J; bases not matched to a gene: 5. This CDR3 has 13 residues. Germline CDR1 MNHEY, CDR2 SMNVEV (reference sequence). The CDR3 nucleotides are TGTGCCAGCAGTTTAACGACGGGAGGAGAGCAGTTCTTC. This encodes CASSLTTGGEQFF.

The gene calls are TRBV19 and TRBJ1-4; tentative D call: TRBD1 (5 bases). CDR1 LNHDA and CDR2 SQIVND come from the germline V gene (reference sequence). V was trimmed by 6 bases and J by 3 bases, leaving 20 bases between them. This CDR3 has 17 amino acids. The DNA for the CDR3 is TGTGCCAGTAGCATCGGGCGGCGCGGAGGGGCTAATGAAAAACTGTTTTTT. This encodes CASSIGRRGGANEKLFF.

A single count supports this clone. The chain combines TRBV30 with TRBJ2-3; no clear D. This CDR3 is 12 amino acids long. Germline V gives CDR1 GTSNPN, CDR2 SVGIG (reference sequence). V lost 5 bases and J 0 bases, leaving 6 bases between the germline ends. CDR3 nucleotides: TGTGCCTGGGACAAGAGCACAGATACGCAGTATTTT. Protein sequence: CAWDKSTDTQYF.

The chain combines TRBV30 with TRBJ2-6; a possible D gene is TRBD2 (6 bases). This CDR3 has 15 amino acids. CDR1 is GTSNPN, CDR2 SVGIG, per germline (reference sequence). The CDR3 DNA reads TGTGCTTCCTACCCGCGGGGTTGGGGGGCCAACGTCCTGACTTTC. Protein sequence: CASYPRGWGANVLTF.

The chain uses TRBV4-1 and TRBJ1-6; 7 nucleotides align to TRBD1. The CDR3 consists of 16 residues. Germline V lookup: CDR1 MGHRA, CDR2 YSYEKL. Trimming at V came to 4 bases and at J to 9 bases, leaving 12 bases not matched to a gene. CDR3 protein: CASSPRGQDPISPLHF. CDR3 nucleotides: TGCGCCAGCAGCCCCAGAGGACAGGACCCTATTTCACCCCTCCACTTT.

The chain combines TRBV2 with TRBJ1-4; tentatively, D is TRBD1 (6 bases). Deletions cut 7 bases from V and 0 bases from J, with 9 bases between. Germline CDR1 and CDR2: SNHLY and FYNNEI. The length of the CDR3 is 14 residues. The CDR3 region is CASIRTATNEKLFF. In nucleotides, the CDR3 is TGTGCCAGCATTAGGACAGCAACTAATGAAAAACTGTTTTTT.